This TCR beta chain was captured in a study of blood T cells in healthy people across ages (dated by TCRdb to between 2014 and 2016). Looking at the study overall: In model experiments, template switching captured about one uniquely barcoded TCR beta cDNA molecule for every two T cells. Using deep sequencing normalized with unique cDNA molecular identifiers, the study measured how TCR beta repertoire diversity changes with age. The donors were divided into four age groups: young (average roughly 15 years), middle-aged (around 37), aged (around 67) and long-lived (about 84). To avoid experimental bias, donors of different ages were randomly spread across the sequencing lanes. Using the same blood draw, the study looked at two additional independent replicas of 1 million unique cDNA reads for two donors, one aged 18 to 30 and the other aged 80 or older.

Paper-wide results and their limitations: Conclusive comparison of naive and antigen-experienced compartments was prevented by the profiling of bulk unsorted PBMCs. Because donor CMV infection status was unknown, age-related changes in expanded clonotypes were potentially confounded. Estimates of total diversity based on one million sequenced T cells were regarded as lower bounds and as underestimates. Compared with the aged group, more naive CD4+ T cells, fewer expanded clones and increased TCR diversity were shown by the long-lived group, suggesting age selection. As age increased, observed TCR beta diversity per million T cells dropped in a roughly linear way, and a significant reduction was already evident by age about 40. The percentage of naive T cells measured by flow cytometry correlated strongly with observed TCR beta diversity.

The approximately 40 donors, aged roughly 6 to 95 years, were systemically healthy Caucasian individuals from Russia. Each donor gave approximately 9.3 milliliters of peripheral blood, collected into EDTA-treated Vacutainer tubes. Ficoll-Paque density-gradient centrifugation was used to isolate PBMCs, with at least 6 million obtained per sample. Trizol reagent was used to extract total RNA from the PBMCs, yielding at least 6 micrograms per sample. For every donor, an aliquot of PBMCs went through flow cytometry to measure the percentages of naive CD45RAhigh/CD27high T cells. The germline V and J ends show losses of 2 bases and 13 bases respectively, and no gene match explains 11 bases of the junction. CDR1 and CDR2, per the germline V gene (reference sequence), are SGHKS and YYEKEE. From its cysteine to its phenylalanine, the CDR3 spans 14 amino acids. The retained sequence is limited to the CDR3, 42 bases, with the frame set at the first base.

Library generation was performed with 5' RACE. Sequencing used an Illumina HiSeq 2500. A second PCR of roughly 7 to 12 cycles was run with a J-beta primer mix and a sample-barcoded 5' primer. Each TCR beta cDNA molecule received a unique molecular identifier from a template-switch 5' adaptor carrying 12 random nucleotides. At least 3 million CDR3-containing paired-end reads were obtained from each sample. First-strand cDNA was synthesized from all RNA with the Mint cDNA synthesis kit, primed by a TRBC-specific oligonucleotide. All cDNA was treated with uracil-DNA glycosylase and then went through a first 18-cycle PCR with the universal primers M1SS and BC2_uni_R. As for the authors' bioinformatics: Each sample was normalized by randomly selecting 1 million high-quality reads, each carrying a distinct molecular identifier. Reads with shared molecular identifiers were discarded instead of being binned into consensus sequences. CDR3 identification, clonotype clustering and error correction used MiTCR with a Q25 quality threshold and the strictest error-elimination algorithm. Lower-bound total TCR beta diversity was estimated with a nonparametric unseen species model using Euler transformation. The raw public data were reprocessed by TCRdb itself: fastp quality trimming at Q25, MiXCR clonotype calling, in-frame beta chains only. Records with the same CDR3 protein are collapsed into one entry carrying the most frequent genes and DNA. TCRdb assigned the V and J calls; the authors' analysis was not used. This sample comprises roughly 720,000 distinct CDR3 sequences, 53% of them detected only once. The ten largest clones add up to 40% to 50% of the sample.

On this clonotype itself: The antigen it binds to is not known. Within one base of it there is no much larger clone, and no base qualities were kept.

The chain employs TRBV5-5 and TRBJ2-4; 8 of the junction bases match TRBD1. The sequence was collected from a man at least 80 years old in good health. The sample consisted of blood. The nucleotides are TGTGCCAGCAGCTTCGGGACCACACAGGGGGAGCAGTACTTC. Protein translation: CASSFGTTQGEQYF.